This TCR beta chain was captured in a study of T cell responses to AZD1222 COVID-19 vaccine. Whole-study findings and limits: Elevations in Spike-specific TCR breadth and depth followed administration of two AZD1222 doses.

Profiling relied on immunoSEQ multiplex PCR, and the TCRdb table lists in-frame clones only, not all of them. The table includes some 120,000 clones, about 92% detected once. Notes on this clone: Its antigen is undetermined.

In germline, CDR1 is LGHDT, CDR2 YNNKEL (reference sequence). V shed 0 bases and J 1 base; nucleotides not matched to a gene: 2. The length of the CDR3 is 16 residues. The V and J genes are TRBV3-1 (or the pseudogene TRBV3-2) and TRBJ2-5; 10 nucleotides align to TRBD2. Sample: peripheral blood, taken on day 0 of AZD1222 vaccination. The TCR comes from an adult in good health. This CDR3 is CASSQDPSGGQETQYF. The CDR3 nucleotides read TGTGCCAGCAGCCAAGATCCTAGCGGGGGCCAAGAGACCCAGTACTTC.